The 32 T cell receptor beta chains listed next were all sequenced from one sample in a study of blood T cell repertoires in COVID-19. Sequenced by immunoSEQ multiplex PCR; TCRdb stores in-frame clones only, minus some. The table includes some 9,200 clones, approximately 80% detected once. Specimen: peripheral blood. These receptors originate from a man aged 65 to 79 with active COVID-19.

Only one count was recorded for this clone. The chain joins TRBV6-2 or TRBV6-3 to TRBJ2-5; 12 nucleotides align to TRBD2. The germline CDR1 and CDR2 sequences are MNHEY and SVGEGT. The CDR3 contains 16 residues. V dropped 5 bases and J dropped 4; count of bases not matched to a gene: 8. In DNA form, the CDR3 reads TGTGCCAGCAGTACTGGACTAGCGGGATTCGGAGAGACCCAGTACTTC. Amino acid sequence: CASSTGLAGFGETQYF.

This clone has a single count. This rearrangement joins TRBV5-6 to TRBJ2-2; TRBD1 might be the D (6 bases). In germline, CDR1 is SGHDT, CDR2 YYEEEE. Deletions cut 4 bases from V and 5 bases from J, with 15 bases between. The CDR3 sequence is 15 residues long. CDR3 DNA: TGTGCCAGCAGCCCCACGGGGACAACGACCGGGGAGCTGTTTTTT. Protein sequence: CASSPTGTTTGELFF.

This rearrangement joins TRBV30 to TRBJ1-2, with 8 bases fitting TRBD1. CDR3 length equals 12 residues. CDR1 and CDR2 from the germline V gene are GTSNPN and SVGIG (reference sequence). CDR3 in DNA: TGTGCTCGGGACAGGCGAAACTATGGCTACACCTTC. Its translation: CARDRRNYGYTF.

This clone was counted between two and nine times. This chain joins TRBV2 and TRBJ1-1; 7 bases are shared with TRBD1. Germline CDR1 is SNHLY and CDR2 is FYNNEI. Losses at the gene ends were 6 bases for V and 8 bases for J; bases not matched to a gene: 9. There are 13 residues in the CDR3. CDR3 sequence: CASRGDSVREAFF. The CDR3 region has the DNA TGTGCCAGCAGGGGGGACAGCGTACGGGAAGCTTTCTTT.

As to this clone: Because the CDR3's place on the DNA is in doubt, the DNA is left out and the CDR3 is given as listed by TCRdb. The CDR3 loop is CASSSSGGGSYEQYF. The V call is TRBV6-2 or TRBV6-3, the J call TRBJ2-7; the D call in the table, TRBD2, was not verified against the DNA. The CDR3 extends over 15 residues, inclusive of both ends. Germline values: CDR1 MNHEY, CDR2 SVGEGT.

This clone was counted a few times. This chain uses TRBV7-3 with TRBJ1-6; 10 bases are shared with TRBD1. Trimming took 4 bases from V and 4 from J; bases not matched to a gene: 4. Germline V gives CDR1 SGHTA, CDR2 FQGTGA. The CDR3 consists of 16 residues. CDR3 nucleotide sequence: TGTGCCAGCAGCTACCGGGACAGGGGTTATAATTCACCCCTCCACTTT. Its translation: CASSYRDRGYNSPLHF.

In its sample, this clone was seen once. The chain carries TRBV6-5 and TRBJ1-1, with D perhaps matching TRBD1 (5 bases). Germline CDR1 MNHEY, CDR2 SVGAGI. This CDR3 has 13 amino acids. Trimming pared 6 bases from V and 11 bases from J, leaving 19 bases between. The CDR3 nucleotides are TGTGCCAGCAGAAACCCCGGTGTGCGGGACGCTTTCTTT. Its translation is CASRNPGVRDAFF.

The CDR3 DNA reads TGTGCCAGCAGTCCAGCAGGCGGGGAGCTGTTTTTT. Its protein is CASSPAGGELFF. The rearrangement joins TRBV6-5 to TRBJ2-2, with D unresolved. There are 12 residues in the CDR3. Germline loops: CDR1 MNHEY, CDR2 SVGAGI. V lost 5 bases and J lost 7, with 8 bases in between.

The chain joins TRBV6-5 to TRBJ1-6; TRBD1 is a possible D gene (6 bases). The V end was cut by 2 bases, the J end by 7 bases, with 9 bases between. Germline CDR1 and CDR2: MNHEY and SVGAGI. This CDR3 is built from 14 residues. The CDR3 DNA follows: TGTGCCAGCAGTTACCCAGGGGAGAATTCACCCCTCCACTTT. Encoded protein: CASSYPGENSPLHF.

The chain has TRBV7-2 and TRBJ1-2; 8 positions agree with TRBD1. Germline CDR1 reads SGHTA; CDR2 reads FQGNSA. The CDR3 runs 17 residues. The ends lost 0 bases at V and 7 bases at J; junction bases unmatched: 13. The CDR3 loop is CASSLAARGRIFSGYTF. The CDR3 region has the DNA TGTGCCAGCAGCTTAGCGGCCAGGGGGCGCATCTTCTCTGGCTACACCTTC.

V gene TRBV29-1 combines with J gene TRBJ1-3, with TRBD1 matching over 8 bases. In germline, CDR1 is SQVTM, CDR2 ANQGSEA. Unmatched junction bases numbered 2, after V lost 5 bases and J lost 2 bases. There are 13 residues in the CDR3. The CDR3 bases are TGCAGCGTTTCGACAGGGGCTGGAAACACCATATATTTT. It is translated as CSVSTGAGNTIYF.

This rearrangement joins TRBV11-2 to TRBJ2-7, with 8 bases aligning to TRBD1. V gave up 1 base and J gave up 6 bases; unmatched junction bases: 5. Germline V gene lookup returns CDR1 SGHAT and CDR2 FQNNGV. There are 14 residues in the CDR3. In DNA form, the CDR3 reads TGTGCCAGCAGCTTAGGGACAGGGACCTCCGAGCAGTACTTC. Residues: CASSLGTGTSEQYF.

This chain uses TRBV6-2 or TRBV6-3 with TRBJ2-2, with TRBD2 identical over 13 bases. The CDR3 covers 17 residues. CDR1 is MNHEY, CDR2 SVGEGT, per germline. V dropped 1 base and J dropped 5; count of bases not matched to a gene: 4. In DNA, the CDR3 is TGTGCCAGCAGTTACTACCAGGGACTAGCGGGGACCGGGGAGCTGTTTTTT. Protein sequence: CASSYYQGLAGTGELFF.

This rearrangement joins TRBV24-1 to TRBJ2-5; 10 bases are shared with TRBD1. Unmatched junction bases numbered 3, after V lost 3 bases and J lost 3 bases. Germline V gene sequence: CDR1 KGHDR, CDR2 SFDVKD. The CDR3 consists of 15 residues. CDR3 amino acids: CATSDPGTGEETQYF. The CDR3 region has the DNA TGTGCCACCAGTGATCCTGGGACAGGGGAAGAGACCCAGTACTTC.

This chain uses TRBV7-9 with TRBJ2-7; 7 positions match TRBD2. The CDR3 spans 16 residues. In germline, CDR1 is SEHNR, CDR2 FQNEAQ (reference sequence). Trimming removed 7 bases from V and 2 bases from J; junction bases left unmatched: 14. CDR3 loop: CASTTTGRDSTYEQYF. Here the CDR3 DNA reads TGTGCCAGCACCACCACGGGGAGGGATTCTACCTACGAGCAGTACTTC.

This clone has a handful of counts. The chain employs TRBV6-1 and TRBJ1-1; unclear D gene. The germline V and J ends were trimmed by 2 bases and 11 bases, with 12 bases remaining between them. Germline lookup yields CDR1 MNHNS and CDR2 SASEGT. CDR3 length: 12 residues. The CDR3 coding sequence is TGTGCCAGCAGTGAATTCGGCGAGGAGGCTTTCTTT. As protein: CASSEFGEEAFF.

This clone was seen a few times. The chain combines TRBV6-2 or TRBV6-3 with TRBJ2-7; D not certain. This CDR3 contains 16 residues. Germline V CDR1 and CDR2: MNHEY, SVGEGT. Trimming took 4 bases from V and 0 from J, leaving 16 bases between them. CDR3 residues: CASSSIFPVSSYEQYF. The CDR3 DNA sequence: TGTGCCAGCAGTTCAATATTTCCTGTGAGCTCCTACGAGCAGTACTTC.

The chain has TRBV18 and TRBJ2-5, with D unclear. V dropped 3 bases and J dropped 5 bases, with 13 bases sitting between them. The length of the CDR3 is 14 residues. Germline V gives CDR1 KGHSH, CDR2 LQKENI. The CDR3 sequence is CASSPYPGWETQYF. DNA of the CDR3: TGTGCCAGCTCACCCTATCCAGGATGGGAGACCCAGTACTTC.

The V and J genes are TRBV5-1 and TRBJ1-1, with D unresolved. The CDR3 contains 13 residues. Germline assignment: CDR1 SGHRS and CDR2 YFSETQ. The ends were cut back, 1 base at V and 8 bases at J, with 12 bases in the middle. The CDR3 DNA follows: TGCGCCAGCAGCTTGATAGGGAGGGCGGAAGCTTTCTTT. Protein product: CASSLIGRAEAFF.

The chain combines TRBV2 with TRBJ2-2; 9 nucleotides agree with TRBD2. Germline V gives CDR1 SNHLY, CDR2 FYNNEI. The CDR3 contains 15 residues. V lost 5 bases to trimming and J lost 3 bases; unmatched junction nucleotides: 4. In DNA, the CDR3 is TGTGCCAGCAGTCTTAGCGGGAGCGACACCGGGGAGCTGTTTTTT. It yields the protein CASSLSGSDTGELFF.

The DNA for the CDR3 is TGTGCCAGCAGTTTAGAGGGCGGCTCTGGAAACACCATATATTTT. It yields the protein CASSLEGGSGNTIYF. The chain recombines TRBV27 with TRBJ1-3; D is unresolved. CDR3 length: 15 residues. The germline V gene encodes CDR1 MNHEY and CDR2 SMNVEV (reference sequence). The V and J ends lost 2 bases and 0 bases respectively, with 8 bases between them.

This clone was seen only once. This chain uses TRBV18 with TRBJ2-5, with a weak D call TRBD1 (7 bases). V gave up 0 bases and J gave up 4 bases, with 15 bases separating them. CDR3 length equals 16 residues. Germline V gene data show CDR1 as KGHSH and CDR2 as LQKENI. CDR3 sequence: CASSPPWAEGAETQYF. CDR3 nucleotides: TGTGCCAGCTCACCACCGTGGGCGGAGGGGGCAGAGACCCAGTACTTC.

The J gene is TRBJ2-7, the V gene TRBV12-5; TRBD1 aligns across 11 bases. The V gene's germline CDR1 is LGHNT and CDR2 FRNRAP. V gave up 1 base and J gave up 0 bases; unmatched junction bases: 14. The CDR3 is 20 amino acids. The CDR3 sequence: CASGLGGQGGEAELSYEQYF. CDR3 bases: TGTGCTAGTGGTTTGGGGGGACAGGGGGGAGAGGCGGAACTCTCCTACGAGCAGTACTTC.

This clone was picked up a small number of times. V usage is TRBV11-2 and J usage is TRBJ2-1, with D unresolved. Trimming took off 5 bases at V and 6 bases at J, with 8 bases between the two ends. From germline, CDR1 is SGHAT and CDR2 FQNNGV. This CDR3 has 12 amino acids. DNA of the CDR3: TGTGCCAGCAGCCTGATCAGCAATGAGCAGTTCTTC. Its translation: CASSLISNEQFF.

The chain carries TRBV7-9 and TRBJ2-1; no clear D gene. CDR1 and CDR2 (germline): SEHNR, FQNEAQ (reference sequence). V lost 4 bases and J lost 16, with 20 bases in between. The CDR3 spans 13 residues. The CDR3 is CASSSSGRSALFF. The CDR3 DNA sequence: TGTGCCAGCAGCTCCAGTGGGCGTTCCGCCTTATTCTTC.

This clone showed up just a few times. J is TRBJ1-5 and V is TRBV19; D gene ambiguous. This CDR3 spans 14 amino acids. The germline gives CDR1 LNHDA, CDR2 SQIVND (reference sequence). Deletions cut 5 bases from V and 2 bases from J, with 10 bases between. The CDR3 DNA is TGTGCCAGTAGTTCGTACGGAGGCAATCAGCCCCAGCATTTT. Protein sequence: CASSSYGGNQPQHF.

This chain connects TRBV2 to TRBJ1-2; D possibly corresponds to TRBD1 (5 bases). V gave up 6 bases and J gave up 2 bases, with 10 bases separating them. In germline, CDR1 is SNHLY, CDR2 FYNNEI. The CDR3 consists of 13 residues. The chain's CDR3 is CASRQGRNYGYTF. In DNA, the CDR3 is TGTGCCAGCAGGCAGGGTAGGAACTATGGCTACACCTTC.

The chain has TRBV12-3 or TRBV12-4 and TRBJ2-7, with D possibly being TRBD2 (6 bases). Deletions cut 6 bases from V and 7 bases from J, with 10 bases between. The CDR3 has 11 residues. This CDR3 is CASSPAGEQYF. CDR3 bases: TGTGCCAGCAGCCCGGCGGGGGAGCAGTACTTC.

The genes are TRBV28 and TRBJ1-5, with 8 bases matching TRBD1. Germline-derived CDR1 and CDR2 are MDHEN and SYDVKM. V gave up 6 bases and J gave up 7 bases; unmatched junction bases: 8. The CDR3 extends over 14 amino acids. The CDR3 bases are TGTGCCAGCAGCTCAGGGGGCCCGGGGCAGCCCCAGCATTTT. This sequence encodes CASSSGGPGQPQHF.

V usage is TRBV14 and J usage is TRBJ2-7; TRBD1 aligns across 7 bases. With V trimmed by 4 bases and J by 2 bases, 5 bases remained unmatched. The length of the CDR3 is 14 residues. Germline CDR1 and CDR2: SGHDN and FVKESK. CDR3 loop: CASSRQGVTYEQYF. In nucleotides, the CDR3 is TGTGCCAGCAGCCGCCAGGGGGTCACCTACGAGCAGTACTTC.

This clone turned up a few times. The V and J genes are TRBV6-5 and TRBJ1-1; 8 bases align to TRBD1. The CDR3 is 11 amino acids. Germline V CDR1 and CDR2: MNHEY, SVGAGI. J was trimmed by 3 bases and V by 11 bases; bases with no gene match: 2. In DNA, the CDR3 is TGTGCCGTGACAGGGGACACTGAAGCTTTCTTT. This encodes CAVTGDTEAFF.

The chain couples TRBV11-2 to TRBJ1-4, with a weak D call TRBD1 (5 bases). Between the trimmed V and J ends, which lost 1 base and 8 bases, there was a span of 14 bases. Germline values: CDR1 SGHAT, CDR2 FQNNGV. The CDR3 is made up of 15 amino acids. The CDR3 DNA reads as TGTGCCAGCAGCTTAGTGGGGCTGAGAGAAGAAAAACTGTTTTTT. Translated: CASSLVGLREEKLFF.